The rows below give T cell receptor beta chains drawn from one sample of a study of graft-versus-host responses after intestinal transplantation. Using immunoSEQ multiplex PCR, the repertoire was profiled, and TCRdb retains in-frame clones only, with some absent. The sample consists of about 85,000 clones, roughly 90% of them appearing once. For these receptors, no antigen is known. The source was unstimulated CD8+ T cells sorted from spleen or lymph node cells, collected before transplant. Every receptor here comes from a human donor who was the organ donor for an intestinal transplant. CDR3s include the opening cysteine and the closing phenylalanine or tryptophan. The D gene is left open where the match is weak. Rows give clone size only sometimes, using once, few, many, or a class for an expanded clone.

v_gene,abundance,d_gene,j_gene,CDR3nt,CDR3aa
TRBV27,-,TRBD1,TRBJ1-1,TGTGCCAGCAGTTTACCCCCAGGACAGGGGAGAAACACTGAAGCTTTCTTT,CASSLPPGQGRNTEAFF
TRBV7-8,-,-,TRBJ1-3,TGTGCCAGCAGCTTAGGGGGCTCTGGAAACACCATATATTTT,CASSLGGSGNTIYF
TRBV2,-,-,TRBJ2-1,TGTGCCAGCAGCCTGATTGTATTGGTAAATGAGCAGTTCTTC,CASSLIVLVNEQFF
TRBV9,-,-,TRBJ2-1,TGTGCCAGCAGCGTAGGGGCCAGCGGATCGAATGAGCAGTTCTTC,CASSVGASGSNEQFF
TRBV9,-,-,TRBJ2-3,TGTGCCAGCAGTATTTATAGTACCGATTCAGGAGATACGCAGTATTTT,CASSIYSTDSGDTQYF
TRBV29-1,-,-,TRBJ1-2,TGCAGCGTAGACCGTAGCTATGGCTACACCTTC,CSVDRSYGYTF
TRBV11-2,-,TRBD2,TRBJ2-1,TGTGCCAGCAGCTTAGCGGGACTATGGGCTTACAATGAGCAGTTCTTC,CASSLAGLWAYNEQFF
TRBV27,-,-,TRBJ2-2,TGTGCCAGCACCCCCCTATTAGGACAGAACACCGGGGAGCTGTTTTTT,CASTPLLGQNTGELFF
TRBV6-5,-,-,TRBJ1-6,TGTGCCAGCAGTCCAGGTGTTAATTCACCCCTCCACTTT,CASSPGVNSPLHF
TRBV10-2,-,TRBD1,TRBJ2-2,TGCGCCAGCAGGGAATTGGACAGGGCAGCCACCGGGGAGCTGTTTTTT,CASRELDRAATGELFF
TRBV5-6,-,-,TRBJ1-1,TGTGCCAGCAGCTTGGTCTTTGGGGGCACTGAAGCTTTCTTT,CASSLVFGGTEAFF
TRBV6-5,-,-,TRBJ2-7,TGTGCCAGCAGTAAGTACGAGCAGTACTTC,CASSKYEQYF
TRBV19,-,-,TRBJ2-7,TGTGCCAGTAGTTGGGCACCGGGAACCGAGCAGTACTTC,CASSWAPGTEQYF
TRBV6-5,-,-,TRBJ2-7,TGTGCCAGCAGTTACTCAGTAAGGGGTTCCGAGCAGTACTTC,CASSYSVRGSEQYF
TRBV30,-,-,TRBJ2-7,TGTGCCTGGAGTAATATAAAGGACTTTCTAAGCTACGAGCAGTACTTC,CAWSNIKDFLSYEQYF
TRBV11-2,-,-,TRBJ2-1,TGTGCCAGCAGCTTAGGTAGGAGAAGTTGGGGGGAATCCTACAATGAGCAGTTCTTC,CASSLGRRSWGESYNEQFF
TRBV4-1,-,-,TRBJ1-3,TGCGCCAGCAGCCAAGTCATGGGGCTCTCTGGAAACACCATATATTTT,CASSQVMGLSGNTIYF
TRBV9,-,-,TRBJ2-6,TGTGCCAGCAGCGTTCAGGGGGGGCACTCTGGGGCCAACGTCCTGACTTTC,CASSVQGGHSGANVLTF
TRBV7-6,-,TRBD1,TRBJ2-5,TGTGCCAGCAGGGACAGGGGCCAAGAGACCCAGTACTTC,CASRDRGQETQYF
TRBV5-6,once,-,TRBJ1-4,TGTGCCAGCAGCCTATCAAGGAATGAAAAACTGTTTTTT,CASSLSRNEKLFF
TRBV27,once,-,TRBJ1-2,TGTGCCAGCAGCCGGTGGGGCCTCTATGGCTACACCTTC,CASSRWGLYGYTF
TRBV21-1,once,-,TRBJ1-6,TGTGCCAGCAGCAAAGAAGCGGGACAAAATAATTCACCCCTCCACTTT,CASSKEAGQNNSPLHF
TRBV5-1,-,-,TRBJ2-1,TGCGCCAGCAGCTTTCTGGGAGTGGGGGGCGATGAGCAGTTCTTC,CASSFLGVGGDEQFF
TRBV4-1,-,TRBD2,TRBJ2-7,TGCGCCAGCAGCCAAGGGGCGGGGGGGACCTACGAGCAGTACTTC,CASSQGAGGTYEQYF
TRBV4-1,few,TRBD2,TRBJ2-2,TGCGCCAGCAGCCAAGGGGTCAGCGGGGTTAACACCGGGGAGCTGTTTTTT,CASSQGVSGVNTGELFF
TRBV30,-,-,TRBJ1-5,TGTGCCTGGAGCGGGGGCCCAACACGTCAGCCCCAGCATTTT,CAWSGGPTRQPQHF
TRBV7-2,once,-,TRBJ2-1,TGTGCCAGCAGCTTAGACAACTCCGGCTACAATGAGCAGTTCTTC,CASSLDNSGYNEQFF
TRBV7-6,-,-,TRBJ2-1,TGTGCCAGCAGCTTAAATGGGGGGCATCTCAATGAGCAGTTCTTC,CASSLNGGHLNEQFF
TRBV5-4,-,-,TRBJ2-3,TGTGCCAGCAGCTTGCGGGGGGATACGCAGTATTTT,CASSLRGDTQYF
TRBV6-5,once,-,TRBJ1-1,TGTGCCAGCAGACCCGAATATCTGGGCACTGAAGCTTTCTTT,CASRPEYLGTEAFF
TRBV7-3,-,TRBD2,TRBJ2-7,TGTGCCAGCAGCCCCGGGTGGGAGGGATACGAGCAGTACTTC,CASSPGWEGYEQYF
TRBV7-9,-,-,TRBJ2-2,TGTGCCAGCAGCTTATATCTGGCCGGGGAGCTGTTTTTT,CASSLYLAGELFF
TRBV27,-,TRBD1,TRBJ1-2,TGTGCCAGCAGTCCTATTCGGGGGACAGGTGGGAACTATGGCTACACCTTC,CASSPIRGTGGNYGYTF
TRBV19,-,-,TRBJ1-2,TGTGCCAGTAGTGGTATGATGAGGCAGAACTATGGCTACACCTTC,CASSGMMRQNYGYTF
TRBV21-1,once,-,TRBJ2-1,TGTGCCAGCAGCAAGGGACTAGCGGGAGGGACATACAATGAGCAGTTCTTC,CASSKGLAGGTYNEQFF
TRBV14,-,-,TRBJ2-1,TGTGCCAGCAGCCAAAGTAACGGGAACAATGAGCAGTTCTTC,CASSQSNGNNEQFF
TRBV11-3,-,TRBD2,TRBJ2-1,TGTGCCAGCAGCTCAATGCGGGGGGCGTACAATGAGCAGTTCTTC,CASSSMRGAYNEQFF
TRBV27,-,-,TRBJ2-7,TGTGCCAGCAGTGGGCAGGGGCTTCGGGAGCAGTACTTC,CASSGQGLREQYF
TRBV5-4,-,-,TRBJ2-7,TGTGCCAGCAGCGTCAAACCCCTGGAGCAGTACTTC,CASSVKPLEQYF
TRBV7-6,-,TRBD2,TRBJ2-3,TGTGCCAGCAGCTCCCCGGGACTAGTATCAGATACGCAGTATTTT,CASSSPGLVSDTQYF
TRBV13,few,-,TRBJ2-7,TGTGCCAGCAGCTTATTTCGGGGTAAAGAGCAGTACTTC,CASSLFRGKEQYF
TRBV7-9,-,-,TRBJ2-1,TGTGCCAGCAGCTTAGTAAACGCGAGAGATTACAATGAGCAGTTCTTC,CASSLVNARDYNEQFF
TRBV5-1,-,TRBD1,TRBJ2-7,TGCGCCAGCAGCTTGGGTGAGGGGGCTTACGAGCAGTACTTC,CASSLGEGAYEQYF
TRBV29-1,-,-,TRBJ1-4,TGCAGCGTTGCTTTCGCAGGCAGAACAACTAATGAAAAACTGTTTTTT,CSVAFAGRTTNEKLFF
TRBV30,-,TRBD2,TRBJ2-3,TGTGCCTGGAGGGCGGGAGGGATAGATACGCAGTATTTT,CAWRAGGIDTQYF
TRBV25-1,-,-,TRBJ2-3,TGTGCCAGCAGTGGAGTCCTAGGAACAGATACGCAGTATTTT,CASSGVLGTDTQYF
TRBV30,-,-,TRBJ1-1,TGTGCGGATTATGGCGGTGATATTCTACATGAAGCCTTCTTT,CADYGGDILHEAFF
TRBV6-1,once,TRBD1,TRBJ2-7,TGTGCCAGCAGCCTGGGACAGGCAATCACCTACGAGCAGTACTTC,CASSLGQAITYEQYF
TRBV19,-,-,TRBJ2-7,TGTGCCAGTAGTATATCCGGCGGCGCAGGGGTCCCAGTCGCCTACGAGCAGTACTTC,CASSISGGAGVPVAYEQYF
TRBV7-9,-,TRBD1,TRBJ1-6,TGTGCCAGCAGCTTAGAGACAGGGGATTCACCCCTCCACTTT,CASSLETGDSPLHF
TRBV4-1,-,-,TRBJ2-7,TGCGCCAGCAGCCCCACGACCCTATTTGCGGGGCTATACTTC,CASSPTTLFAGLYF
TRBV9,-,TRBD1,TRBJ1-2,TGTGCCAGCAGCTTTCGCTTCCCACCCGGGACAGACTATGGCTACACCTTC,CASSFRFPPGTDYGYTF
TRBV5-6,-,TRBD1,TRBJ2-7,TGTGCCAGCAGCACCGGGACAGGATACGAGCAGTACTTC,CASSTGTGYEQYF
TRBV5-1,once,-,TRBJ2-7,TGCGCCAGCAGCTGGGGTCCAGTAGCGGAAGCCTACGAGCAGTACTTC,CASSWGPVAEAYEQYF